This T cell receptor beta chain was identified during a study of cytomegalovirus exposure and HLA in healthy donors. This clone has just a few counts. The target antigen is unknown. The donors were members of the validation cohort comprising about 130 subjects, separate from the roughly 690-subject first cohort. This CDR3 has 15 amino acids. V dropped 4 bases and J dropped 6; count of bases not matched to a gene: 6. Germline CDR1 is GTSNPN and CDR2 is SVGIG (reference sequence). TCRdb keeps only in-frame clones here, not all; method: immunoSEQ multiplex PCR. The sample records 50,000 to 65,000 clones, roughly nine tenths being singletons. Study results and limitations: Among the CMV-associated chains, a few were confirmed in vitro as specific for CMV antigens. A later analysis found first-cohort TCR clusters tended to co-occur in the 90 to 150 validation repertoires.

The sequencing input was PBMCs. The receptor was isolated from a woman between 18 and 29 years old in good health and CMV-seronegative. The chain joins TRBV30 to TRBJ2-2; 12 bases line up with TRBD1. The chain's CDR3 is CAWTTGQGAAGELFF. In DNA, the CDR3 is TGTGCCTGGACCACGGGACAGGGGGCAGCCGGGGAGCTGTTTTTT.